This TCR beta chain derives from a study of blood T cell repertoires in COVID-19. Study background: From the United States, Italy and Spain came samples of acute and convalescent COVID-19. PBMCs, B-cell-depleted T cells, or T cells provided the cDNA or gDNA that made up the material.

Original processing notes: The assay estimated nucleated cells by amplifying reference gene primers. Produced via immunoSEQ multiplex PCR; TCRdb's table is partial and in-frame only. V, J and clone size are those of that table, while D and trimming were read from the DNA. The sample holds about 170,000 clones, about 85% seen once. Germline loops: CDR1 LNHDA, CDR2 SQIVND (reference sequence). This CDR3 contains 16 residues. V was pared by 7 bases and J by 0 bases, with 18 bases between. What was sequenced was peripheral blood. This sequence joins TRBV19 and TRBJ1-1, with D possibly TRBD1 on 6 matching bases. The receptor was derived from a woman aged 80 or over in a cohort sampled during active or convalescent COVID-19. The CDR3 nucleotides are TGTGCCAGTACTAACGCGCGGGCAGGGGTGAACACTGAAGCTTTCTTT. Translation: CASTNARAGVNTEAFF.